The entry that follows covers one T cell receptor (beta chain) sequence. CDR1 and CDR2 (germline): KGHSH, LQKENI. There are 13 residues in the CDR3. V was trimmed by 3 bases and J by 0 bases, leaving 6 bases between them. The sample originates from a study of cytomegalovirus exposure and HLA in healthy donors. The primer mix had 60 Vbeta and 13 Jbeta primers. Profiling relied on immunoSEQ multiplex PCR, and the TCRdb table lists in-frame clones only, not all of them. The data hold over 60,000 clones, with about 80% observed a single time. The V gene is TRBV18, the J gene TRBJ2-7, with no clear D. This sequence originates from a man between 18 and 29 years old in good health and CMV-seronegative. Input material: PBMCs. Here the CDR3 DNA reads TGTGCCAGCTCACCGGGCCCCTCCTACGAGCAGTACTTC. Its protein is CASSPGPSYEQYF.